This TCR beta chain was sequenced during a study of T cells in localized non-small cell lung cancer. Germline V gives CDR1 LNHDA, CDR2 SQIVND (reference sequence). The CDR3 is made up of 12 amino acids. V lost 10 bases to trimming and J lost 4 bases, with 11 bases between them. TCRdb's copy holds only in-frame clones and misses some; the assay was immunoSEQ multiplex PCR. Found here are about 74,000 clones, roughly 83% of them singletons; the top ten hold about 1.5%. The origin of this receptor is a female donor over 55 with stage I lung adenocarcinoma. The chain has TRBV19 and TRBJ1-3; a weak D match, TRBD1 (5 bases). This material consisted of peripheral blood, taken before any cancer treatment. The CDR3 nucleotides read TGTGCCACTCAGGGTTACGGAAACACCATATATTTT. Encoded protein: CATQGYGNTIYF.